The 8 T cell receptor beta chains below come from one sample, sequenced in a study of T cells after yellow fever vaccination. In TCRdb, the 5' RACE reads were re-called with MiXCR into one record per CDR3 protein. The data hold around 310,000 distinct CDR3 sequences, with about 4% observed a single time. This specimen consisted of PBMCs, obtained 5 days after the yellow fever booster vaccination. The receptors were gathered from a young man who received the YFV17D yellow fever vaccine.

The chain is built from TRBV20-1 and TRBJ2-2, with D perhaps matching TRBD1 (6 bases). The germline CDR1 and CDR2 sequences are DFQATT and SNEGSKA (reference sequence). This CDR3 contains 17 residues. The V end lost 3 bases, the J end lost 5 bases, and 22 bases lay between the germline ends. The CDR3 nucleotides are TGCAGTGCTAGCCCGGCAGGGGTGGGCTTTGGTACCGGGGAGCTGTTTTTT. It codes for CSASPAGVGFGTGELFF.

This clonotype has a handful of counts. This chain joins TRBV4-1 and TRBJ2-1; 7 bases align to TRBD2. In germline, CDR1 is MGHRA, CDR2 YSYEKL. V lost 4 bases and J lost 5; bases outside the gene matches: 11. CDR3 length equals 16 residues. DNA of the CDR3: TGCGCCAGCAGCCGACCCGGGGTAGCGGGTGACAATGAGCAGTTCTTC. Translated, it gives CASSRPGVAGDNEQFF.

This clonotype was counted a single time. DNA for the CDR3: TGTGCCAGTACCCACGGGGGGGGCGGAATCATGAACACTGAAGCTTTCTTT. It is translated as CASTHGGGGIMNTEAFF. The genes are TRBV19 and TRBJ1-1; D possibly corresponds to TRBD1 (6 bases). In germline, CDR1 is LNHDA, CDR2 SQIVND (reference sequence). V was cut by 7 bases and J by 0 bases, with 21 bases left in between. There are 17 residues in the CDR3.

The chain recombines TRBV29-1 with TRBJ2-5; D unclear. Trimming cost V 1 base and J 1 base, with 13 bases left between them. The CDR3 loop spans 15 amino acids. The germline gives CDR1 SQVTM, CDR2 ANQGSEA. CDR3 nucleotide sequence: TGCAGCGTTGAAGGTCCTGGGCCAGCCCAAGAGACCCAGTACTTC. Residues: CSVEGPGPAQETQYF.

This clonotype was observed at least ten times. The CDR3 sequence is CASSPGAFQPQHF. Written as DNA, the CDR3 is TGTGCCAGCAGCCCTGGGGCTTTTCAGCCCCAGCATTTT. The V gene is TRBV7-9, the J gene TRBJ1-5, with D possibly matching TRBD1 (5 bases). The CDR3 is made up of 13 amino acids. Germline V gene sequence: CDR1 SEHNR, CDR2 FQNEAQ (reference sequence). With 5 bases removed from V and 6 bases from J, the gap between germline ends came to 11 bases.

The V gene is TRBV4-3, the J gene TRBJ1-5, with D perhaps matching TRBD1 (6 bases). With 0 bases removed from V and 6 bases from J, the gap between germline ends came to 21 bases. This CDR3 has 18 residues. The germline gives CDR1 LGHNA, CDR2 YSLEER. This CDR3 is CASSQDLVSSGAGQPQHF. CDR3 nucleotide sequence: TGCGCCAGCAGCCAAGATCTCGTGTCGTCAGGGGCCGGTCAGCCCCAGCATTTT.

V is TRBV7-8 and J is TRBJ1-2, with D perhaps TRBD1 (6 bases). The CDR3 length is 16 residues. V was cut by 0 bases and J by 6 bases, with 17 bases left in between. Germline CDR1 and CDR2: SGHVS and FQNEAQ. This CDR3 is CASSLARVRQGNGYTF. In DNA form, the CDR3 reads TGTGCCAGCAGCTTAGCGCGCGTTCGGCAGGGGAATGGCTACACCTTC.

The table lists this clonotype with a few counts. V is TRBV11-2 and J is TRBJ1-1; D ambiguous. Trimming removed 3 bases at V and 10 bases at J, with 12 bases between. CDR3 length: 12 amino acids. Germline assignment: CDR1 SGHAT and CDR2 FQNNGV. The CDR3 region has the DNA TGTGCCAGCAGCTTGGGTAGTGTTGGAGCTTTCTTT. This gives the protein CASSLGSVGAFF.